A single sample is the source of the 17 T cell receptor beta chains below, sequenced in a study of blood T cell repertoires in COVID-19. The data were produced by immunoSEQ multiplex PCR, yet TCRdb's version contains in-frame clones alone and is incomplete. This table holds around 360,000 clones, around 87% found once. Sequencing was performed on PBMCs or T cells enriched from blood (not recorded which). These receptors came from a man between 40 and 49 years old in a cohort exposed to, infected with or recovered from COVID-19 (not recorded which).

CDR3 nucleotides: TGTGCCAGCAGCTTAGGGTTCGGGACACGTAATTCACCCCTCCACTTT. Amino acids: CASSLGFGTRNSPLHF. The rearrangement joins TRBV11-2 to TRBJ1-6; D might be TRBD1 (6 bases). There are 16 residues in the CDR3. Germline V gene lookup returns CDR1 SGHAT and CDR2 FQNNGV. V shed 1 base and J shed 6 bases, with 13 bases lying between them.

The chain recombines TRBV7-9 with TRBJ1-1; 7 positions agree with TRBD1. The ends lost 6 bases at V and 7 bases at J; junction bases unmatched: 14. The CDR3 totals 15 residues. The germline V gene has CDR1 SEHNR and CDR2 FQNEAQ (reference sequence). Here the CDR3 reads CASRATYGQDLEAFF. The CDR3 DNA follows: TGTGCCAGCAGAGCCACCTACGGACAGGACCTTGAAGCTTTCTTT.

The J gene is TRBJ2-1, the V gene TRBV5-8; 7 nucleotides agree with TRBD1. Per the germline V gene, CDR1 is SGHTS and CDR2 is YDEGEE. The CDR3 covers 15 residues. After removal of 4 bases from V and 5 bases from J, the junction contained 9 bases not matched to a gene. CDR3 coding DNA: TGTGCCAGCAGCCCTACAGGGGCTCGCCACAATGAGCAGTTCTTC. Protein product: CASSPTGARHNEQFF.

This clone was seen once. The chain has TRBV7-9 and TRBJ2-7, with TRBD1 matching over 7 bases. The CDR3 spans 15 residues. The junction had 9 bases not matched to a gene; V was cut back by 5 bases and J by 2 bases. Germline-derived CDR1 and CDR2 are SEHNR and FQNEAQ (reference sequence). CDR3 amino acids: CASSPPGQPTYEQYF. DNA for the CDR3: TGTGCCAGCAGCCCCCCGGGACAGCCCACCTACGAGCAGTACTTC.

This clone came up once. The J gene is TRBJ2-2, the V gene TRBV6-5, with D perhaps matching TRBD2 (5 bases). The CDR3 length is 12 residues. Deletions cut 8 bases from V and 3 bases from J, with 7 bases between. CDR1 is MNHEY, CDR2 SVGAGI, per germline. The CDR3 DNA reads as TGTGCCAGCTGGCGGGACACCGGGGAGCTGTTTTTT. Amino acid sequence: CASWRDTGELFF.

The V gene is TRBV28, the J gene TRBJ1-3, with D unresolved. With 11 bases removed from V and 0 bases from J, the gap between germline ends came to 11 bases. This CDR3 contains 13 residues. Germline CDR1 and CDR2: MDHEN and SYDVKM. The CDR3 bases are TGTGCCGGGAGTACCCCCTCTGGAAACACCATATATTTT. Its translation is CAGSTPSGNTIYF. Variable domain in full (rest from reference TRBV28 and TRBJ1-3): DVKVTQSSRYLVKRTGEKVFLECVQDMDHENMFWYRQDPGLGLRLIYFSYDVKMKEKGDIPEGYSVSREKKERFSLILESASTNQTSMYLCAGSTPSGNTIYFGEGSWLTVV.

The V gene is TRBV5-1, the J gene TRBJ2-5; 10 nucleotides match TRBD2. From germline, CDR1 is SGHRS and CDR2 YFSETQ. With V trimmed by 2 bases and J by 5 bases, 6 bases remained unmatched. The CDR3 is 15 amino acids. CDR3 sequence (DNA): TGCGCCAGCAGCTTAGCGGGAGGGCCTATGGAGACCCAGTACTTC. The encoded protein is CASSLAGGPMETQYF.

This clone has a single count. The genes are TRBV5-1 and TRBJ2-5; 9 bases fit TRBD1. The ends lost 5 bases at V and 12 bases at J; junction bases unmatched: 14. The germline V gene has CDR1 SGHRS and CDR2 YFSETQ. The CDR3 totals 14 residues. The CDR3 sequence is CASRKTGTGPEKYF. CDR3 sequence (DNA): TGCGCCAGCAGGAAAACCGGGACAGGGCCAGAAAAGTACTTC.

The rearrangement joins TRBV28 to TRBJ2-7, with D maybe TRBD2 (6 bases). Germline loops: CDR1 MDHEN, CDR2 SYDVKM. Trimming took off 7 bases at V and 0 bases at J, with 16 bases between the two ends. CDR3 length equals 15 residues. The DNA for the CDR3 is TGTGCCAGCACCGCAGGCGGGGCCTTCTCCTACGAGCAGTACTTC. Residues: CASTAGGAFSYEQYF.

The chain has TRBV4-2 and TRBJ1-5; 7 bases line up with TRBD1. The CDR3 covers 15 residues. The germline CDR1 and CDR2 sequences are LGHNA and YNFKEQ. The ends lost 3 bases at V and 6 bases at J; junction bases unmatched: 8. CDR3 loop: CASSQETGRVQPQHF. DNA for the CDR3: TGTGCCAGCAGCCAGGAGACAGGGCGGGTTCAGCCCCAGCATTTT.

Remarks on this clone: In the same sample, other DNA sequences code for this CDR3. The chain uses TRBV27 and TRBJ2-7; TRBD1 might be the D (5 bases). V lost 2 bases to trimming and J lost 4 bases, with 9 bases between them. Germline assignment: CDR1 MNHEY and CDR2 SMNVEV (reference sequence). CDR3 length: 13 amino acids. CDR3 in amino acids: CASSLNTGYEQYF. The CDR3 nucleotides are TGTGCCAGCAGTTTAAACACAGGTTACGAGCAGTACTTC.

The J gene is TRBJ1-2, the V gene TRBV27; 12 positions match TRBD1. Germline lookup yields CDR1 MNHEY and CDR2 SMNVEV (reference sequence). This CDR3 spans 14 amino acids. V was clipped by 7 bases and J by 8 bases; unmatched bases: 8. The CDR3 here is CASIRGQGARGYTF. The CDR3 DNA reads TGTGCCAGCATTAGGGGACAGGGGGCACGGGGCTACACCTTC.

This clone was recorded a few times. The CDR3: CASSDRGLVGYTF. CDR3 nucleotide sequence: TGTGCCAGCAGTGACAGGGGGCTAGTGGGCTACACCTTC. This chain connects TRBV27 to TRBJ1-2; 10 bases fit TRBD1. The CDR3 has 13 residues. Trimming took 5 bases from V and 8 from J; bases not matched to a gene: 5. CDR1 and CDR2 (germline): MNHEY, SMNVEV (reference sequence).

This chain links TRBV5-1 with TRBJ1-5, with 9 positions matching TRBD1. The germline CDR1 and CDR2 sequences are SGHRS and YFSETQ. With V trimmed by 1 base and J by 3 bases, 5 bases remained unmatched. The CDR3 runs to 16 residues. CDR3 bases: TGCGCCAGCAGCTTGACCGGGACAGGGCTCAATCAGCCCCAGCATTTT. As protein: CASSLTGTGLNQPQHF.

The rearrangement joins TRBV19 to TRBJ1-4; D unclear. Looked up from germline, CDR1 is LNHDA and CDR2 is SQIVND (reference sequence). The CDR3 is 15 residues long. The V gene lost 8 bases and the J gene lost 4 bases, with 17 bases spanning the gap. The CDR3 region is CASQSDGGYNEKLFF. CDR3 DNA: TGTGCCAGTCAGTCGGACGGAGGCTATAATGAAAAACTGTTTTTT.

This clone was seen just once. CDR3 DNA sequence: TGTGCCAGTAGACTCCGGACAGGGAAAAACTACGAGCAGTACTTC. Translation gives CASRLRTGKNYEQYF. This chain links TRBV19 with TRBJ2-7; 8 bases are a match to TRBD1. The V and J ends lost 6 bases and 3 bases, in that order; junction bases with no gene match: 10. CDR1 and CDR2 from the germline V gene are LNHDA and SQIVND (reference sequence). The length of the CDR3 is 15 residues.

V and J are TRBV2 and TRBJ1-1; D may be TRBD1 (6 bases). There are 13 residues in the CDR3. The germline V and J ends were trimmed by 0 bases and 7 bases, with 9 bases remaining between them. Germline CDR1 reads SNHLY; CDR2 reads FYNNEI. This CDR3 reads CASSEAGGHEAFF. CDR3 sequence (DNA): TGTGCCAGCAGTGAAGCGGGGGGGCATGAAGCTTTCTTT.